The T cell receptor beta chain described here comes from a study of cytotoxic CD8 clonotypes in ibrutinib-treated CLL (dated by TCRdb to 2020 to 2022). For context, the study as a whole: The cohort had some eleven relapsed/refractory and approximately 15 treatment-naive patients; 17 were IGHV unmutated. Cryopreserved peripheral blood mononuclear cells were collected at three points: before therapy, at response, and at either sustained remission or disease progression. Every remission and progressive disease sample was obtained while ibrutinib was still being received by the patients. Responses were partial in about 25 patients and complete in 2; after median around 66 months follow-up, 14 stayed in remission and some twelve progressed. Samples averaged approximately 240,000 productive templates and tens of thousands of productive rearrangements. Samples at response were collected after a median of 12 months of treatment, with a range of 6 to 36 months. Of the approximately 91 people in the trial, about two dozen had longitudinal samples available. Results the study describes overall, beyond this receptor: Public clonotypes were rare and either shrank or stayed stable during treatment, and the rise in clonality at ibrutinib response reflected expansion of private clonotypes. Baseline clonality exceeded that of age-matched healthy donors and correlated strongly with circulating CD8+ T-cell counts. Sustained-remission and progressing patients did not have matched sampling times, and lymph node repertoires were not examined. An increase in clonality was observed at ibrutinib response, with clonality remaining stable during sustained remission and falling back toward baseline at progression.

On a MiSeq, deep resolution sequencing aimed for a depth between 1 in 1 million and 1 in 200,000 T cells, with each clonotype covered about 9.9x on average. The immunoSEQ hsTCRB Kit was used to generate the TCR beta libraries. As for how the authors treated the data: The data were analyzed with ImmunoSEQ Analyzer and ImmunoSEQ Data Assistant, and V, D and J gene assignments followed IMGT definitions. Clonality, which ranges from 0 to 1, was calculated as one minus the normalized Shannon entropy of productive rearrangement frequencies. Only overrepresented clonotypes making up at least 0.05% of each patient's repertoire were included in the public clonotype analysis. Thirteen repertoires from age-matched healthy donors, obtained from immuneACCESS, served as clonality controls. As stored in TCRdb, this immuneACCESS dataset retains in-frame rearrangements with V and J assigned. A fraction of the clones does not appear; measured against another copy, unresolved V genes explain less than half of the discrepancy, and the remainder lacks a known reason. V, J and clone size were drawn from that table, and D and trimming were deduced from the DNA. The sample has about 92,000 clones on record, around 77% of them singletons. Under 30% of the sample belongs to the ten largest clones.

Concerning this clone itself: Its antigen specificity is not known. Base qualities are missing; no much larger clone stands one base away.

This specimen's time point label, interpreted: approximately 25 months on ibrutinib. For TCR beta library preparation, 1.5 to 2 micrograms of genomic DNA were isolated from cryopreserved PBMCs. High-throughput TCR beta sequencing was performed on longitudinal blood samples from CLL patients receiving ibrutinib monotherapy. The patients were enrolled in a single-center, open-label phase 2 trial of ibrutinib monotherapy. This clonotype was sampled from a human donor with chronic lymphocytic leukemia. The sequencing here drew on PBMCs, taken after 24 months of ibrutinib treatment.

The DNA sequence is as follows: TGTGCCAGCAGCTTAGTGGGGGGACTAGCGGGAGTTCCCGACGAGCAGTACTTC. Its protein is CASSLVGGLAGVPDEQYF. This chain joins TRBV7-6 to TRBJ2-7, and 14 junctional nucleotides match TRBD2. The CDR3 holds 18 amino acids from the cysteine to the phenylalanine. Here the CDR3 DNA is all that survives: 54 bases in frame from base 1. Germline trimming amounts to 1 base on V and 5 bases on J, with 10 as the count of junction bases outside the gene matches. According to the germline V gene, CDR1 reads SGHVS and CDR2 reads FNYEAQ.